The 29 T cell receptor beta chains given below trace back to one sample, sequenced in a study of cytomegalovirus exposure and HLA in healthy donors. 13 Jbeta primers and 60 Vbeta primers were used for the PCR. The repertoire was sequenced with immunoSEQ multiplex PCR; TCRdb's copy has only in-frame clones and lacks some. Among approximately 88,000 clones listed, roughly 80% were seen once. Sequencing was performed on PBMCs. These receptors were obtained from a man younger than 45 in good health and CMV-seronegative.

The rearrangement links TRBV19 to TRBJ2-7, with 7 bases matching TRBD1. The CDR3 is 14 amino acids. The junction had 6 bases not matched to a gene; V was cut back by 4 bases and J by 3 bases. Germline V gives CDR1 LNHDA, CDR2 SQIVND (reference sequence). CDR3 loop: CASSNGRQGYEQYF. In DNA, the CDR3 is TGTGCCAGTAGTAACGGGCGACAGGGCTACGAGCAGTACTTC.

The chain has TRBV5-1 and TRBJ2-5; the D is unclear. Germline lookup yields CDR1 SGHRS and CDR2 YFSETQ. The CDR3 sequence is 13 residues long. The ends were cut back, 8 bases at V and 3 bases at J, with 14 bases in the middle. CDR3 region: CASQTTPKETQYF. CDR3 in DNA: TGCGCCAGTCAGACAACTCCTAAAGAGACCCAGTACTTC.

The J gene is TRBJ2-2, the V gene TRBV19; a possible D gene is TRBD1 (6 bases). The germline V gene encodes CDR1 LNHDA and CDR2 SQIVND (reference sequence). V shed 5 bases and J shed 7 bases, with 14 bases lying between them. The CDR3 has 14 residues. The CDR3 region has the DNA TGTGCCAGTAGTCTCAGGACAGTAGGCGGGGAGCTGTTTTTT. This gives the protein CASSLRTVGGELFF.

V is TRBV6-6 and J is TRBJ2-7; 7 nucleotides align to TRBD1. This CDR3 has 14 residues. The junction had 4 bases not matched to a gene; V was cut back by 2 bases and J by 3 bases. Germline V CDR1 and CDR2: MNHNY, SVGAGI (reference sequence). CDR3 bases: TGTGCCAGCAGTTACGAGACAGGGCTCTACGAGCAGTACTTC. As protein: CASSYETGLYEQYF.

V gene TRBV4-1 combines with J gene TRBJ2-2; TRBD2 matches 10 bases. Germline V lookup: CDR1 MGHRA, CDR2 YSYEKL. After removal of 0 bases from V and 4 bases from J, the junction contained 5 bases not matched to a gene. The CDR3 contains 17 residues. The CDR3 bases are TGCGCCAGCAGCCAAGAGCAGCGGGAGGGCAGCACCGGGGAGCTGTTTTTT. Translated: CASSQEQREGSTGELFF.

The chain uses TRBV29-1 and TRBJ2-3; possibly TRBD1 for D (6 bases). Trimming removed 1 base from V and 2 bases from J, with 10 bases in between. The CDR3 extends over 14 amino acids. CDR1 SQVTM and CDR2 ANQGSEA come from the germline V gene. This chain's CDR3 is CSVEAGVLTDTQYF. CDR3 sequence (DNA): TGCAGCGTTGAAGCAGGGGTCCTCACAGATACGCAGTATTTT.

This clone has more than one count but fewer than ten. The junction and the germline gene differ at one end; a read error may be behind it. The chain has TRBV7-7 and TRBJ2-5; D might be TRBD1 (5 bases). Germline CDR1 and CDR2: SSHAT and FNYEAQ (reference sequence). The CDR3 runs to 13 residues. The CDR3 region is CASSLTEQETQYF. The CDR3, as DNA: TGTGCTAGCAGCTTGACAGAACAAGAGACCCAGTACTTC.

The chain has TRBV28 and TRBJ2-6, with D perhaps TRBD1 (5 bases). Trimming pared 4 bases from V and 3 bases from J, leaving 22 bases between. Germline V gene sequence: CDR1 MDHEN, CDR2 SYDVKM. The CDR3 runs 19 residues. The CDR3 nucleotides are TGTGCCAGCAGTTCAACAGAAGAGCAGGGTGTTGGTGGGGCCAACGTCCTGACTTTC. It yields the protein CASSSTEEQGVGGANVLTF. Drawing the rest from reference TRBV28 and TRBJ2-6, the complete variable domain is DVKVTQSSRYLVKRTGEKVFLECVQDMDHENMFWYRQDPGLGLRLIYFSYDVKMKEKGDIPEGYSVSREKKERFSLILESASTNQTSMYLCASSSTEEQGVGGANVLTFGAGSRLTVL.

The chain is built from TRBV6-5 and TRBJ2-2; the match to TRBD1 covers 7 bases. The CDR3 consists of 14 residues. J lost 6 bases, V lost 3 bases, and 4 bases had no gene match. CDR1 is MNHEY and CDR2 is SVGAGI in the germline V gene. The CDR3 sequence is CASSYMGTAGELFF. The CDR3 nucleotides read TGTGCCAGCAGTTATATGGGGACAGCCGGGGAGCTGTTTTTT.

The chain combines TRBV5-4 with TRBJ1-1, with D maybe TRBD1 (5 bases). The germline CDR1 and CDR2 sequences are SGHNT and YYREEE (reference sequence). The germline V and J ends were trimmed by 3 bases and 4 bases, with 10 bases remaining between them. The CDR3 spans 13 residues. This CDR3 is CASSSRVGTEAFF. As DNA, the CDR3 is TGTGCCAGCAGCTCCAGGGTTGGCACTGAAGCTTTCTTT.

This sequence joins TRBV10-3 and TRBJ2-2; 11 bases agree with TRBD1. V lost 10 bases and J lost 4; bases outside the gene matches: 11. This CDR3 contains 16 residues. Per the germline V gene, CDR1 is ENHRY and CDR2 is SYGVKD. CDR3 protein: CATNQAGTGGTGELFF. The CDR3 nucleotides are TGTGCCACAAACCAAGCCGGGACAGGGGGCACCGGGGAGCTGTTTTTT.

This clone was observed a handful of times. The chain links TRBV6-6 to TRBJ2-2; TRBD1 is a possible D gene (6 bases). This CDR3 has 16 residues. Per the germline V gene, CDR1 is MNHNY and CDR2 is SVGAGI (reference sequence). The V gene lost 4 bases and the J gene lost 0 bases, with 12 bases spanning the gap. This CDR3 reads CASSSTGATNTGELFF. The CDR3 DNA reads TGTGCCAGCAGTTCGACAGGAGCTACGAACACCGGGGAGCTGTTTTTT.

This chain connects TRBV11-2 to TRBJ2-2; 8 bases are a match to TRBD1. Trimming took 5 bases from V and 6 from J; bases not matched to a gene: 11. This CDR3 has 16 residues. The germline CDR1 and CDR2 sequences are SGHAT and FQNNGV. The CDR3 DNA reads TGTGCCAGCAGCATCCAGGGGGCGAGACAGGCCGGGGAGCTGTTTTTT. This translates into CASSIQGARQAGELFF.

The rearrangement joins TRBV6-1 to TRBJ1-6, with a weak D call TRBD1 (6 bases). CDR3 size: 15 residues. V lost 5 bases and J lost 4, with 12 bases in between. In germline, CDR1 is MNHNS, CDR2 SASEGT. CDR3 sequence: CASSPRDIYNSPLHF. The CDR3 bases are TGTGCCAGCAGTCCCCGGGACATTTATAATTCACCCCTCCACTTT.

This chain uses TRBV2 with TRBJ2-3, with TRBD1 identical over 9 bases. After removal of 6 bases from V and 6 bases from J, the junction contained 4 bases not matched to a gene. Germline CDR1 and CDR2: SNHLY and FYNNEI. This CDR3 is built from 13 residues. The CDR3 coding sequence is TGTGCCAGCAGGAGAACAGGGGGCGATACGCAGTATTTT. It encodes CASRRTGGDTQYF. The complete variable domain, with remaining parts taken from reference TRBV2 and TRBJ2-3, reads EPEVTQTPSHQVTQMGQEVILRCVPISNHLYFYWYRQILGQKVEFLVSFYNNEISEKSEIFDDQFSVERPDGSNFTLKIRSTKLEDSAMYFCASRRTGGDTQYFGPGTRLTVL.

The chain is built from TRBV21-1 and TRBJ2-5; TRBD2 is the table's D call, not checked against the DNA. TRBV21-1 is a documented pseudogene. The CDR3 is 15 amino acids. CDR3 nucleotide sequence: TGTGCCAGCAGACTAGCGGGAGCCATCCAAGAGACCCAGTACTTC. This translates into CASRLAGAIQETQYF.

V gene TRBV7-6 combines with J gene TRBJ1-6, with D perhaps matching TRBD1 (6 bases). Germline V gives CDR1 SGHVS, CDR2 FNYEAQ. The ends were cut back, 3 bases at V and 7 bases at J, with 10 bases in the middle. The CDR3 extends over 14 amino acids. The CDR3 region has the DNA TGTGCCAGCAGCTTGGGGGCCCGAAATTCACCCCTCCACTTT. Amino acids: CASSLGARNSPLHF.

The chain has TRBV6-4 and TRBJ1-5; 10 bases are shared with TRBD1. The trim removed 4 bases at V and 2 bases at J, leaving 5 bases unmatched. The CDR3 has 16 residues. Germline V lookup: CDR1 MRHNA, CDR2 SNTAGT. CDR3 protein: CASSGDRGRGNQPQHF. The CDR3 nucleotides are TGTGCCAGCAGTGGGGACAGGGGACGGGGCAATCAGCCCCAGCATTTT.

This chain joins TRBV10-3 and TRBJ2-1; 7 nucleotides line up with TRBD1. V gave up 2 bases and J gave up 0 bases; unmatched junction bases: 13. Germline V lookup: CDR1 ENHRY, CDR2 SYGVKD. This CDR3 has 19 amino acids. CDR3 DNA sequence: TGTGCCATCAGTGAGAACGGTAGGGGGCAGCTGAGCTCCTACAATGAGCAGTTCTTC. Amino acid sequence: CAISENGRGQLSSYNEQFF.

The V call is TRBV27, the J call TRBJ1-2; 10 bases match TRBD1. The trim removed 3 bases at V and 6 bases at J, leaving 16 bases unmatched. This CDR3 is built from 18 residues. Germline assignment: CDR1 MNHEY and CDR2 SMNVEV (reference sequence). CDR3 in DNA: TGTGCCAGCAGTTTCCTCCCTCTGACAGGGGGCGAAGAAAATGGCTACACCTTC. Amino acids: CASSFLPLTGGEENGYTF.

This clone was seen once. The chain joins TRBV6-1 to TRBJ2-2; 8 bases are shared with TRBD1. The V gene's germline CDR1 is MNHNS and CDR2 SASEGT. The CDR3 runs to 17 residues. Trimming at V came to 1 base and at J to 4 bases, leaving 8 bases not matched to a gene. The CDR3 nucleotides are TGTGCCAGCAGTGAAGTTGGCGGGACAGGAGTCACCGGGGAGCTGTTTTTT. Protein sequence: CASSEVGGTGVTGELFF.

This rearrangement joins TRBV7-6 to TRBJ1-6; a possible D gene is TRBD1 (6 bases). The V end lost 4 bases, the J end lost 4 bases, and 17 bases lay between the germline ends. This CDR3 is built from 17 residues. The germline V gene has CDR1 SGHVS and CDR2 FNYEAQ. The CDR3 DNA reads TGTGCCAGCAGCTCAACAGGGTTGCCTCGATATAATTCACCCCTCCACTTT. Translated: CASSSTGLPRYNSPLHF.

The CDR3 here is CASSSTRETAYYGYTF. CDR3 nucleotide sequence: TGTGCCAGCAGCAGCACCCGGGAGACGGCTTACTATGGCTACACCTTC. The rearrangement uses TRBV7-2 and TRBJ1-2; D gene uncertain. The CDR3 loop spans 16 amino acids. Germline CDR1 SGHTA, CDR2 FQGNSA. Trimming took off 5 bases at V and 3 bases at J, with 19 bases between the two ends.

This clone was detected only once. The chain combines TRBV7-2 with TRBJ2-1; the match to TRBD2 covers 10 bases. The V segment lost 3 bases and the J segment 7 bases; nucleotides outside the gene matches: 6. This CDR3 is 15 amino acids long. Germline V CDR1 and CDR2: SGHTA, FQGNSA. This chain's CDR3 is CASSFQAGGPNEQFF. The CDR3 DNA reads TGTGCCAGCAGCTTTCAAGCGGGAGGGCCTAATGAGCAGTTCTTC.

This clone was detected once. The V and J genes are TRBV10-2 and TRBJ1-2; D might be TRBD1 (5 bases). The CDR3 totals 13 residues. V was clipped by 3 bases and J by 3 bases, with 8 bases between them. The V gene's germline CDR1 is WSHSY and CDR2 SAAADI. The CDR3 DNA follows: TGCGCCAGCAGTGACGGAGGGGACTATGGCTACACCTTC. Translating it yields CASSDGGDYGYTF.

The chain links TRBV27 to TRBJ2-7, with 7 bases identical to TRBD2. The length of the CDR3 is 15 residues. CDR1 is MNHEY, CDR2 SMNVEV, per germline (reference sequence). V was clipped by 1 base and J by 5 bases; unmatched bases: 8. In DNA, the CDR3 is TGTGCCAGCAGTTTATGGGCGGGAGTCCCCCACGAGCAGTACTTC. Amino acid sequence: CASSLWAGVPHEQYF.

V gene TRBV25-1 combines with J gene TRBJ1-4; 10 bases line up with TRBD1. The CDR3 is 15 amino acids. The trim removed 6 bases at V and 7 bases at J, leaving 8 bases unmatched. The germline gives CDR1 MGHDK, CDR2 SYGVNS. The chain's CDR3 is CASSLDRDRGEKLFF. The CDR3 DNA reads as TGTGCCAGCAGCCTGGACAGGGACAGGGGTGAAAAACTGTTTTTT.

This clone was counted between two and nine times. The gene calls are TRBV5-1 and TRBJ2-2; D possibly corresponds to TRBD2 (5 bases). The ends were cut back, 2 bases at V and 7 bases at J, with 12 bases in the middle. Germline V gene lookup returns CDR1 SGHRS and CDR2 YFSETQ. The CDR3 sequence is 14 residues long. This chain's CDR3 is CASSLSGSGGELFF. CDR3 nucleotide sequence: TGCGCCAGCAGCTTATCGGGGTCCGGCGGGGAGCTGTTTTTT.

The chain employs TRBV16 and TRBJ1-5, with 9 bases matching TRBD1. This CDR3 spans 19 amino acids. V dropped 2 bases and J dropped 2; count of bases not matched to a gene: 13. Germline values: CDR1 KGHSY, CDR2 FQNENV. CDR3 residues: CASSQPGQGLSGGNQPQHF. The CDR3 nucleotides are TGTGCCAGCAGCCAACCGGGACAGGGCCTCTCGGGGGGCAATCAGCCCCAGCATTTT. Drawing the rest from reference TRBV16 and TRBJ1-5, the complete variable domain is GEEVAQTPKHLVRGEGQKAKLYCAPIKGHSYVFWYQQVLKNEFKFLISFQNENVFDETGMPKERFSAKCLPNSPCSLEIQATKLEDSAVYFCASSQPGQGLSGGNQPQHFGDGTRLSIL.